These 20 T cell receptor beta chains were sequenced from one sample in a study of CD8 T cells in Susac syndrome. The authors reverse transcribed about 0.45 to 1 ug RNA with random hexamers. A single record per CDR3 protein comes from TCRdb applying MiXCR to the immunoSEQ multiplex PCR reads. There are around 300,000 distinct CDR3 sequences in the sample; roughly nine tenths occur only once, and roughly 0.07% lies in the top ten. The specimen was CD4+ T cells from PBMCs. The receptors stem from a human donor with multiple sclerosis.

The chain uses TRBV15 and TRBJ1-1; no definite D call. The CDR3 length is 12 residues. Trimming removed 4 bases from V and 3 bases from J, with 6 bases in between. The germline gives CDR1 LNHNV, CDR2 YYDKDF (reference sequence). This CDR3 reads CATSTGYTEAFF. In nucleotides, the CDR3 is TGTGCCACCAGCACGGGGTACACTGAAGCTTTCTTT.

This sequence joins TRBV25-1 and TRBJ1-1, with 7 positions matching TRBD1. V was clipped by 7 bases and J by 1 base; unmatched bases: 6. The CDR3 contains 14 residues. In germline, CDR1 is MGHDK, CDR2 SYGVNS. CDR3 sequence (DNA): TGTGCCAGCAACAGGGGCGGCCAGAACACTGAAGCTTTCTTT. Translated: CASNRGGQNTEAFF.

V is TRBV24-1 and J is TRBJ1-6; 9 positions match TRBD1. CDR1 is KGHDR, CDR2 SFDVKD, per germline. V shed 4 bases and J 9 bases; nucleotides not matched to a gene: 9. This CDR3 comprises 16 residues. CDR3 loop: CATSDRDRVRSSPLHF. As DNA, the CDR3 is TGTGCCACCAGTGACCGGGACAGGGTGCGGAGTTCACCCCTCCACTTT.

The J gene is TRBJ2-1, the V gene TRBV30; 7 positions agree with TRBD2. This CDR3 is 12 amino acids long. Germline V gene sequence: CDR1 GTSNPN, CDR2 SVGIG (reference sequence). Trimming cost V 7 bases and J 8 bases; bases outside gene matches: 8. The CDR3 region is CAYGLGGDEQFF. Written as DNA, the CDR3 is TGTGCCTATGGACTAGGAGGGGATGAGCAGTTCTTC.

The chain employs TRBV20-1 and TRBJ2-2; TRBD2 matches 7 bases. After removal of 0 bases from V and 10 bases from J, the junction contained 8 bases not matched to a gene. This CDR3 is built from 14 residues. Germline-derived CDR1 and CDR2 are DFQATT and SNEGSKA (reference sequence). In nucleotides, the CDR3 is TGCAGTGCTAGAGACCGGGGGAGGGGCGCGGAGCTGTTTTTT. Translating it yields CSARDRGRGAELFF.

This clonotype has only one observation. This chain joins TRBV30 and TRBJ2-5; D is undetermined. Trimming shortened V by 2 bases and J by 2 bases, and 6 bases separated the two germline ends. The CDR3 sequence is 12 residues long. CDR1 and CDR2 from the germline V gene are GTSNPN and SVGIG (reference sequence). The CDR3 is CAWSQDQETQYF. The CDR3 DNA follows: TGTGCCTGGAGTCAAGATCAAGAGACCCAGTACTTC. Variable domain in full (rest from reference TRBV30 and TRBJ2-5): SQTIHQWPATLVQPVGSPLSLECTVEGTSNPNLYWYRQAAGRGLQLLFYSVGIGQISSEVPQNLSASRPQDRQFILSSKKLLLSDSGFYLCAWSQDQETQYFGPGTRLLVL.

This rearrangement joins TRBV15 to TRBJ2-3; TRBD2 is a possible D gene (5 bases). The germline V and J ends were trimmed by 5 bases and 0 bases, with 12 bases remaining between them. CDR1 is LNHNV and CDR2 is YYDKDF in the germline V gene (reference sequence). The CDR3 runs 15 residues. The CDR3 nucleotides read TGTGCCACCAGCCCCCTAGCAACAAGCACAGATACGCAGTATTTT. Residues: CATSPLATSTDTQYF.

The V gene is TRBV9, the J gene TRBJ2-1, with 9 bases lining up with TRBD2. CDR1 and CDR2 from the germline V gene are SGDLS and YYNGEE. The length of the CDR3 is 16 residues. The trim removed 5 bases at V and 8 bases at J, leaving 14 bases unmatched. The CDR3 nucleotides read TGTGCCAGCAGTGGAGGCGGGGGGGCCCGCGGGGATGAGCAGTTCTTC. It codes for CASSGGGGARGDEQFF.

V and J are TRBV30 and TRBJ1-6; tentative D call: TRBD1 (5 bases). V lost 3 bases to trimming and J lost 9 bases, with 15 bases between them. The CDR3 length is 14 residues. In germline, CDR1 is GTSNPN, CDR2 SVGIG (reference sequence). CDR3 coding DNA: TGTGCCTGGAGGGACATTAAATCGGTTTCACCCCTCCACTTT. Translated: CAWRDIKSVSPLHF.

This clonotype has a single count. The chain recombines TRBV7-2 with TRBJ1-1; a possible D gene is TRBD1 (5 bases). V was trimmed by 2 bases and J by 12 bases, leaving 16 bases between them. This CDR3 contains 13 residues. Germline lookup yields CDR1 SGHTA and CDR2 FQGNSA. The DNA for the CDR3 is TGTGCCAGCAGCTTACCCGAACAGGATTCAACTTTCTTT. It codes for CASSLPEQDSTFF.

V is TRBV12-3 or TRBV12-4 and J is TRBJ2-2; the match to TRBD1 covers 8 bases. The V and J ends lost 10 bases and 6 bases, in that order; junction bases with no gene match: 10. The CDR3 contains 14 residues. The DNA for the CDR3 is TGTGCCACCCAAGGACAGGGCCGGGCCGGGGAGCTGTTTTTT. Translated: CATQGQGRAGELFF.

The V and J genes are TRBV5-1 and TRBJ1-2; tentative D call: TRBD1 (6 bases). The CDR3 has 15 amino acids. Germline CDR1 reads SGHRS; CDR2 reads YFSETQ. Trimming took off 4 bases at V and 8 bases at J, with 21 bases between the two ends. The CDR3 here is CASSGGQVSSDGYTF. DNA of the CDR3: TGCGCCAGCAGCGGGGGCCAAGTGAGTTCGGACGGCTACACCTTC.

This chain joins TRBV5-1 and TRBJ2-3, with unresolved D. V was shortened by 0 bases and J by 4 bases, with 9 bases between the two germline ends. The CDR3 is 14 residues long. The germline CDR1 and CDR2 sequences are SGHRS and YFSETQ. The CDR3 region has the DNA TGCGCCAGCAGCTTGGCCTCAATCTCAGATACGCAGTATTTT. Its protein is CASSLASISDTQYF.

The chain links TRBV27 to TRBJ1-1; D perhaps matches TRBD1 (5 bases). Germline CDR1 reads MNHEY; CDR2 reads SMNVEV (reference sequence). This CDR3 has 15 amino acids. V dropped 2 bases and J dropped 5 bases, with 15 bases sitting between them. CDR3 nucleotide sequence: TGTGCCAGCAGTTTAATTGGCCCAGGGAGGACTGAAGCTTTCTTT. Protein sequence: CASSLIGPGRTEAFF.

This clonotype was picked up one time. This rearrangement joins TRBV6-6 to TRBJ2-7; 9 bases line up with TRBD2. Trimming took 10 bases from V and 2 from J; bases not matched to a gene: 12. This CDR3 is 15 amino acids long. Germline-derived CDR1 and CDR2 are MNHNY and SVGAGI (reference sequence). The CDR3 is CATMIGSGGPYEQYF. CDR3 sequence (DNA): TGTGCCACAATGATCGGTAGCGGGGGACCCTACGAGCAGTACTTC.

CDR3 loop: CASSYSRGRRGTEAFF. The CDR3 DNA reads as TGTGCCAGCAGTTACTCAAGGGGAAGAAGGGGCACTGAAGCTTTCTTT. This chain joins TRBV6-5 and TRBJ1-1, with D possibly matching TRBD1 (5 bases). Per the germline V gene, CDR1 is MNHEY and CDR2 is SVGAGI. This CDR3 has 16 amino acids. Trimming removed 0 bases at V and 4 bases at J, with 15 bases between.

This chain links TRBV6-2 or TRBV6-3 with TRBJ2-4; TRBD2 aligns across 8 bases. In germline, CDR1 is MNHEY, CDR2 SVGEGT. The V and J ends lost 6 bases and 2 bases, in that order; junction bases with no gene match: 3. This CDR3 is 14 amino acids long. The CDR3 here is CASSNSGTKNIQYF. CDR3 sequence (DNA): TGTGCCAGCAGCAATAGCGGGACCAAAAACATTCAGTACTTC.

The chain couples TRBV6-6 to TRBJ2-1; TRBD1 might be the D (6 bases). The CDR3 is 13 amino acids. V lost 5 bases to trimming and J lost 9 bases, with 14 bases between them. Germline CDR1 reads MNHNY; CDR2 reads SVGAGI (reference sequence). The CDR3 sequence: CASSQNRAGEQFF. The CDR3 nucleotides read TGTGCCAGCAGTCAAAACAGGGCCGGTGAGCAGTTCTTC.

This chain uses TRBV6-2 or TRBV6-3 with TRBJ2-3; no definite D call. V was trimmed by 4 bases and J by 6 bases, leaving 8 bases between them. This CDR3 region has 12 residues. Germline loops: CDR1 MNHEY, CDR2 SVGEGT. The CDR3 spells CASSLSSDTQYF. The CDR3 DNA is TGTGCCAGCAGTTTGAGTTCTGATACGCAGTATTTT.

The CDR3 sequence: CASRGEGGHTEAFF. The CDR3 nucleotides are TGTGCCAGCCGCGGGGAGGGCGGACACACTGAAGCTTTCTTT. The chain links TRBV7-9 to TRBJ1-1; D unresolved. Germline V lookup: CDR1 SEHNR, CDR2 FQNEAQ (reference sequence). The CDR3 totals 14 residues. Trimming took 8 bases from V and 3 from J, leaving 16 bases between them.